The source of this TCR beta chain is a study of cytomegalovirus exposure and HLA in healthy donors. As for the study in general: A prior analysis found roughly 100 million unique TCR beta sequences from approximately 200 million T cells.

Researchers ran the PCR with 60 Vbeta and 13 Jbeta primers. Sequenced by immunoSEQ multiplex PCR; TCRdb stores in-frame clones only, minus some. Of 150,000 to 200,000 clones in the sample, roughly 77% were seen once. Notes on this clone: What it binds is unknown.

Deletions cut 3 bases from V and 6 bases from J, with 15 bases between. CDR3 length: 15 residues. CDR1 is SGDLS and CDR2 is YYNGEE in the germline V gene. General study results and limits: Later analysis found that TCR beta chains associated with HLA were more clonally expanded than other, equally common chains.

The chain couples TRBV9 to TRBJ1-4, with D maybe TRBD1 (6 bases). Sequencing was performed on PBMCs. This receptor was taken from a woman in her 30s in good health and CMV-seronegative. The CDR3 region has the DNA TGTGCCAGCAGCGACGCCGGGGGGGGCGATGAAAAACTGTTTTTT. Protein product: CASSDAGGGDEKLFF.